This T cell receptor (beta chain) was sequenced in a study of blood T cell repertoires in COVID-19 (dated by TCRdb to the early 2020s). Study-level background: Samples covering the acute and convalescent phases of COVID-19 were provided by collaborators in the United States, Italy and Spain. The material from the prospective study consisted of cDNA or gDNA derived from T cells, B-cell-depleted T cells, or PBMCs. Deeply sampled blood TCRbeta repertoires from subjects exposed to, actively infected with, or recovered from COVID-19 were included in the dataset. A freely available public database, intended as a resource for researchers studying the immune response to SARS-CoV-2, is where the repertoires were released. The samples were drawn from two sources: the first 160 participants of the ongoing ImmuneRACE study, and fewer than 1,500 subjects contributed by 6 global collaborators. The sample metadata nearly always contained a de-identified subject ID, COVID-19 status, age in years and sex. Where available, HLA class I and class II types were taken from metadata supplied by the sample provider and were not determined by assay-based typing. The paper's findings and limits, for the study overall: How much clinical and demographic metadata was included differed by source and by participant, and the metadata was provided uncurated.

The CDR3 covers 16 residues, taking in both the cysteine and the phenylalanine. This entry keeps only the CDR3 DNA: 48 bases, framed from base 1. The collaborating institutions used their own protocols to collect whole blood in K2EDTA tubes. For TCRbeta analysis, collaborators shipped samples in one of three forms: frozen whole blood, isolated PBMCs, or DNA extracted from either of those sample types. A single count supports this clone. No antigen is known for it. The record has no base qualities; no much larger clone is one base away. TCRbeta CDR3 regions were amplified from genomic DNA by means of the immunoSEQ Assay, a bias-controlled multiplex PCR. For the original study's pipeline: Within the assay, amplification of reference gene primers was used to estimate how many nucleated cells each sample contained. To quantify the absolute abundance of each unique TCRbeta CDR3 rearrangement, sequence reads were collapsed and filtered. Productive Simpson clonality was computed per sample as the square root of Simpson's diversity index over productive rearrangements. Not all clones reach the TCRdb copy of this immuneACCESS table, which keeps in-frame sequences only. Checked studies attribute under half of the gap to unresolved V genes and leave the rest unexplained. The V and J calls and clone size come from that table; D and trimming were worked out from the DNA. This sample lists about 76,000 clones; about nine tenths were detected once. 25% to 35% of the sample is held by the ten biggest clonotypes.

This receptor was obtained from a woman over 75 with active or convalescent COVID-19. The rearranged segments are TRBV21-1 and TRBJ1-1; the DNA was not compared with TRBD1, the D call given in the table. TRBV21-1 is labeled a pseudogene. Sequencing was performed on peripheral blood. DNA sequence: TGTGCCAGCAGCATGGGACAGGGGGAAATTAACACTGAAGCTTTCTTT. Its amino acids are CASSMGQGEINTEAFF.